This T cell receptor (beta chain) was retrieved from a study of blood T cell repertoires in COVID-19 (TCRdb year 2020). Broadly, across the study: Collaborator samples came from the United States, Italy and Spain and covered acute and convalescent phases of COVID-19. The material from the prospective study consisted of cDNA or gDNA derived from T cells, B-cell-depleted T cells, or PBMCs. The dataset comprised deeply sampled blood TCRbeta repertoires from subjects exposed to, actively infected with, or recovered from COVID-19. The repertoires were released in a freely available public database meant as a resource for research on the immune response to SARS-CoV-2. Samples were obtained from the ongoing ImmuneRACE study (first 160 participants) and from some 1,300 subjects provided by 6 global collaborators. The sample metadata nearly always contained a de-identified subject ID, COVID-19 status, age in years and sex. Where available, HLA class I and class II types were taken from metadata supplied by the sample provider and were not determined by assay-based typing. General findings and caveats noted by the study authors: The quantity of clinical and demographic metadata differed by source and by participant and was supplied without curation.

Enrolling through a virtual design, the prospective study's participants ranged in age from roughly 18 to 95 years and lived across 24 United States geographic areas. To assign participants to cohorts, the prospective study relied on clinical history that participants themselves reported in a screening survey and a study questionnaire. For ImmuneRACE Cohort 3, a participant was defined as recovered based on two consecutive negative NP/OP PCR tests, clearance by a healthcare professional, or resolution of symptoms. Each participant in the prospective study had whole blood, serum and a nasopharyngeal or oropharyngeal swab collected by mobile phlebotomists. Over a roughly 2-month period, participants in the prospective study had the option of providing additional blood draws and questionnaires. Blood samples from the prospective study were shipped frozen or at room temperature prior to DNA extraction.

TCRbeta CDR3 regions were amplified from genomic DNA by means of the immunoSEQ Assay, a bias-controlled multiplex PCR. The study's own analysis went as follows. Nucleated cell counts per sample were estimated from amplification of reference gene primers within the assay. To quantify the absolute abundance of each unique TCRbeta CDR3 rearrangement, sequence reads were collapsed and filtered. For each sample, productive Simpson clonality was calculated as the square root of Simpson's diversity index over productive rearrangements. TCRdb mirrors the immuneACCESS table, restricted to in-frame sequences. Some clones are absent from its copies; in checked studies, under half trace to an unresolved V gene, and the reason for the others is unknown. V and J calls and clone size are as listed in that table; D and trimming were resolved from the DNA. This sample is represented by roughly 310,000 clones; about nine tenths of them were singletons. Approximately 9.8% of the sample lies in the top ten.

Comments on this clone: The antigen this receptor binds is unknown. The input lacks base qualities; no much larger clone sits a single base away.

Its CDR3 holds 14 amino acids, cysteine through phenylalanine. Only CDR3 DNA remains: 42 bases, in frame from the first base. CDR1 and CDR2 are drawn from the germline V gene: MDHEN, SYDVKM. V is clipped by 6 bases and J by 0 bases, and the sequence between their germline boundaries is 8 bases long. The sequence joins TRBV28 to TRBJ1-4; the D gene lacks a confident call. Sequencing was performed on PBMCs or T cells enriched from blood (not recorded which). The clonotype comes from a woman in her 40s who had recovered from COVID-19. Read as DNA, the sequence is TGTGCCAGCAGGGCTGGAGCAACTAATGAAAAACTGTTTTTT. Its amino acids are CASRAGATNEKLFF.